This T cell receptor (beta chain) was observed in a study of response to subunit inactivated influenza vaccine. Regarding the study as a whole: The authors suggested that every seasonal influenza vaccination recruits few new T cells.

TCRdb passed the RT-PCR reads through MiXCR, listing each CDR3 protein once. The sample shows about 580,000 distinct CDR3 sequences, approximately 15% of them seen only once. The CDR3 is made up of 17 amino acids. Germline assignment: CDR1 LGHNA and CDR2 YNFKEQ. J gave up 5 bases and V 0 bases, and 7 bases lay outside the gene matches. Points on this clonotype: Antigen specificity is unknown.

The sample in question was PBMCs from blood, obtained 12 days after vaccination. This sequence originates from a man over 45 who received an inactivated influenza vaccine. This chain joins TRBV4-2 and TRBJ2-2; 9 bases match TRBD2. This chain's CDR3 is CASSQDRERGVTGELFF. The CDR3 DNA is TGTGCCAGCAGCCAAGACAGAGAGCGGGGGGTAACCGGGGAGCTGTTTTTT.